Sequencing of this T cell receptor (beta chain) was carried out in a study of T cell repertoires in cytomegalovirus infection. This clonotype occurred a few times. Its antigen is currently unknown. V shed 3 bases and J 2 bases; nucleotides not matched to a gene: 3. This CDR3 comprises 15 residues. CDR1 is MNHNS and CDR2 is SASEGT in the germline V gene. Via MiXCR, TCRdb re-called the reads, giving one row per CDR3 protein. Of about 400,000 distinct CDR3 sequences listed, about 34% are singletons. V gene TRBV6-1 combines with J gene TRBJ2-1; TRBD2 matches at 8 bases. The TCR sequence derives from a human donor in good health (CMV status not recorded). Some clones in this sample may be carry-over from other donors' samples. The sample in question was cultured PBMCs, obtained from culture after CMV antigen stimulation. The CDR3 sequence is CASSEATSAYNEQFF. DNA for the CDR3: TGTGCCAGCAGTGAGGCGACTAGCGCCTACAATGAGCAGTTCTTC.